This T cell receptor (beta chain) comes out of a study of CD8+ T cells in alopecia areata. The CDR3 extends over 14 amino acids. Germline-derived CDR1 and CDR2 are KGHSH and LQKENI. Trimming took off 3 bases at V and 2 bases at J, with 11 bases between the two ends. After isolation, RNA underwent reverse transcription to generate cDNA as the sequencing template. Measured with immunoSEQ multiplex PCR; TCRdb has only the in-frame clones, and not every one. The table lists about 190,000 clones, roughly three fifths of them singletons. Described treatment: oral pan-JAK inhibitor, 5-10 mg twice daily. Comments on this clone: What it recognizes is unknown.

Study outcomes and limitations: Scalp clonality, along with expanded CD8+ clones among the top 100, was significantly decreased by tofacitinib. As there was one nonresponder, how baseline CD8+ expansion relates to response remains uncertain. Normal-skin resident alphabeta T cells also appear among scalp sample sequences.

V and J are TRBV18 and TRBJ2-7, with D possibly being TRBD2 (5 bases). The specimen was CD4+ T cells sorted from blood, collected around week 50, from a patient treated with tofacitinib. This TCR was sampled from a human donor with alopecia areata. The CDR3 nucleotides read TGTGCCAGCTCACCGCGGGCCTGGGCCTACGAGCAGTACTTC. Protein sequence: CASSPRAWAYEQYF.